Each of the 5 T cell receptor beta chains below was sequenced from the same sample in a study of T cell repertoires in cytomegalovirus infection. The antigens these receptors bind are not known. TCRdb used MiXCR to reprocess the reads, holding one entry per CDR3 protein. The repertoire holds about 920,000 distinct CDR3 sequences, around 32% seen once, with 13% in the top ten. The sequences come from cultured CD8+ T cells from PBMCs, collected from culture after CMV antigen stimulation. These receptors all stem from a human donor in good health (CMV status not recorded). Some clones in this sample may be carry-over from other donors' samples.

This clonotype was seen a handful of times. The V call is TRBV7-9, the J call TRBJ2-2; the match to TRBD1 covers 7 bases. This CDR3 is 15 amino acids long. Unmatched junction bases numbered 3, after V lost 4 bases and J lost 1 base. The germline V gene has CDR1 SEHNR and CDR2 FQNEAQ (reference sequence). CDR3 nucleotides: TGTGCCAGCAGCTCCGGACAGGAGAACACCGGGGAGCTGTTTTTT. Translating it yields CASSSGQENTGELFF.

The CDR3 loop reads CASSPVTVTNEQFF. DNA for the CDR3: TGTGCCAGCAGTCCCGTGACAGTTACCAATGAGCAGTTCTTC. This rearrangement joins TRBV27 to TRBJ2-1; a weak D match, TRBD1 (5 bases). From germline, CDR1 is MNHEY and CDR2 SMNVEV (reference sequence). The CDR3 has 14 residues. The V end lost 5 bases, the J end lost 6 bases, and 14 bases lay between the germline ends.

The rearrangement uses TRBV12-3 or TRBV12-4 and TRBJ2-2, with TRBD1 identical over 8 bases. Trimming removed 5 bases from V and 2 bases from J; junction bases left unmatched: 4. This CDR3 has 15 residues. CDR3 coding DNA: TGTGCCAGCAGTCCGGGACAGGACAACACCGGGGAGCTGTTTTTT. Translation: CASSPGQDNTGELFF.

The chain employs TRBV7-2 and TRBJ2-5, with 9 positions matching TRBD2. This CDR3 contains 18 residues. V dropped 2 bases and J dropped 4; count of bases not matched to a gene: 14. Per the germline V gene, CDR1 is SGHTA and CDR2 is FQGNSA. CDR3 nucleotides: TGTGCCAGCAGCTTATGGGGCGGGGGGCGGGGGGGGCTAGAGACCCAGTACTTC. This encodes CASSLWGGGRGGLETQYF.

The table lists this clonotype with many counts. V gene TRBV7-6 combines with J gene TRBJ2-5, with D perhaps matching TRBD2 (5 bases). V lost 5 bases to trimming and J lost 5 bases, with 12 bases between them. Germline V gene sequence: CDR1 SGHVS, CDR2 FNYEAQ. This CDR3 spans 13 amino acids. CDR3 amino acids: CASSGSGEETQYF. In nucleotides, the CDR3 is TGTGCCAGCAGCGGTAGTGGGGAGGAGACCCAGTACTTC.